The source of this TCR beta chain is a study of early T cells in non-severe SARS-CoV-2 infection. At the level of the study: With bulk RNA from unsorted whole blood as input, sequencing yielded unpaired chains. Findings and limits, study-wide: VDJdb-based matching was biased toward anti-spike CD8 responses and missed private and CD4 specificities.

Unique molecular identifier tags were affixed to discrete cDNA molecules. TCRdb redid the calling of the 5' RACE reads with MiXCR, one entry per CDR3 protein. The sample holds about 77,000 distinct CDR3 sequences, around 16% seen once. In regard to this clonotype: As yet, its antigen is unknown.

Source material: whole blood. The receptor was derived from an adult who was a healthcare worker with PCR-confirmed SARS-CoV-2 infection or an uninfected control (not recorded which).

The DNA for the CDR3 is TGCAGTGCTAGAGATCTACTAGCGGGGACAGATACGCAGTATTTT. It specifies CSARDLLAGTDTQYF. This chain joins TRBV20-1 and TRBJ2-3; 10 bases are a match to TRBD2. The CDR3 is made up of 15 amino acids. V dropped 0 bases and J dropped 3; count of bases not matched to a gene: 3. Germline CDR1 DFQATT, CDR2 SNEGSKA (reference sequence).